This record looks at one TCR beta chain sequence and its context. The data originate from a study of blood T cell repertoires in COVID-19. Study context: Sites across the United States, Italy and Spain contributed samples from acute and convalescent COVID-19.

Germline CDR1 and CDR2: MGHRA and YSYEKL. The ends were cut back, 3 bases at V and 2 bases at J, with 14 bases in the middle. The CDR3 is 16 amino acids. TCRdb keeps only in-frame clones here, not all; method: immunoSEQ multiplex PCR. Here the sample spans 68,000 or so clones, 88% being singletons. Input material: peripheral blood. This chain connects TRBV4-1 to TRBJ2-4; D is possibly TRBD2 (5 bases). The source of this sequence is a human donor in a cohort sampled during active COVID-19. The CDR3 protein is CASSQLAGLPKNIQYF. The CDR3 DNA reads as TGCGCCAGCAGCCAGCTAGCAGGCTTACCCAAAAACATTCAGTACTTC.